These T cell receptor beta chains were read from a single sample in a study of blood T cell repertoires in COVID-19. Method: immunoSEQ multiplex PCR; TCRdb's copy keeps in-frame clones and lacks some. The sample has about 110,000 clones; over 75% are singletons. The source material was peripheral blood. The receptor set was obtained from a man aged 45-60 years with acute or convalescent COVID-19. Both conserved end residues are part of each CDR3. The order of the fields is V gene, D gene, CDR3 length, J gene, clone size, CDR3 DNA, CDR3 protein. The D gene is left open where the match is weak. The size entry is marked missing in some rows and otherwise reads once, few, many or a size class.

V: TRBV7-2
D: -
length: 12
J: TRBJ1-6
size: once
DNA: TGTGCCAGCAGCCCGGCGGGTTCACCCCTCCACTTT
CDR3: CASSPAGSPLHF

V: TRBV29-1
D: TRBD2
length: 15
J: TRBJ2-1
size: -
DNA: TGCAGCGACCGCGGGGCGGGGGGAATCTACAATGAGCAGTTCTTC
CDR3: CSDRGAGGIYNEQFF

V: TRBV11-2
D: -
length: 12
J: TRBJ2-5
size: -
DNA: TGTGCCAGCAGCTTAGCGGGGGAGACCCAGTACTTC
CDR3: CASSLAGETQYF

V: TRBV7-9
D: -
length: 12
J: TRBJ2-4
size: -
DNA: TGTGCCAGCAGCCCCTCTGGACAGATTCAGTACTTC
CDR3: CASSPSGQIQYF

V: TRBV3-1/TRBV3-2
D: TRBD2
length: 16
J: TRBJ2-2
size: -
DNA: TGTGCCAGCAGCCAATGGACTAGCGGGGGGGCCGGGGAGCTGTTTTTT
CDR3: CASSQWTSGGAGELFF

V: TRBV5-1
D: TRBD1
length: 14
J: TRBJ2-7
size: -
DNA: TGCGCCAGCAGCGAGACAGGGTCGATCCACGAGCAGTACTTC
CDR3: CASSETGSIHEQYF

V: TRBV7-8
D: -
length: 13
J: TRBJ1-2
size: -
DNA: TGTGCCAGCAGCTCAAGAATAGAGGCGGGGTACACCTTC
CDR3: CASSSRIEAGYTF

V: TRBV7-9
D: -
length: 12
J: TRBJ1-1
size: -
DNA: TGTGCCAGCAGGCCGGGGGAGACTGAAGCTTTCTTT
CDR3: CASRPGETEAFF

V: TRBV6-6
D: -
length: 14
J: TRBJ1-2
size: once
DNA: TGTGCCAGCAACCCTCCCCGAGCAAACTATGGCTACACCTTC
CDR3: CASNPPRANYGYTF

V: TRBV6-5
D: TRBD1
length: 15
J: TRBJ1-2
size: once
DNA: TGTGCCAGCACCACTCAGGCCGACAGGGGTCATGGCTACACCTTC
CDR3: CASTTQADRGHGYTF

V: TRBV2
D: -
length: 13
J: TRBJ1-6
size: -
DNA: TGTGCCAGCAATCAGGGTCTGAATTCACCCCTCCACTTT
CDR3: CASNQGLNSPLHF

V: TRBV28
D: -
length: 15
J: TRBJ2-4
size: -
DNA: TGTGCCAGCAGTTTGCCCCTTACAACCAAAAACATTCAGTACTTC
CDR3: CASSLPLTTKNIQYF

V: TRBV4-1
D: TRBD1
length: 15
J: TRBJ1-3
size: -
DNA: TGCGCCAGCAGCCCCGGACAGGCGTATGGAAACACCATATATTTT
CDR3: CASSPGQAYGNTIYF

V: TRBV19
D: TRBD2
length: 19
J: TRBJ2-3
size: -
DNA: TGTGCCACCAAGAGAACGGGACTAGCGGGGGGGCCGTGGCCAGATACGCAGTATTTT
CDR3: CATKRTGLAGGPWPDTQYF

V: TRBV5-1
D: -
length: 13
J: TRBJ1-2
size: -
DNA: TGCGCCAGCAGCTTGGCAGGGAACTATGGCTACACCTTC
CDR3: CASSLAGNYGYTF

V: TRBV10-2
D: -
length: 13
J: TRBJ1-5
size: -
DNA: TGCGCCAGCACCCGCGGGACGGTTGAGCCCCAGCATTTT
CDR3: CASTRGTVEPQHF

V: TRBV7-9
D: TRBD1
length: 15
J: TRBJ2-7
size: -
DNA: TGTGCCAGCAGCTCGCGGGGACAGGCCTTCTACGAGCAGTACTTC
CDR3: CASSSRGQAFYEQYF

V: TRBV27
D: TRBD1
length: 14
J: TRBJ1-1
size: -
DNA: TGTGCCAGCAGCTTCGACAGGGGGAACACTGAAGCTTTCTTT
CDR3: CASSFDRGNTEAFF

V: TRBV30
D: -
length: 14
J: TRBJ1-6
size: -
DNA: TGTGCCTGGAGTTCCACACGCTATAATTCACCCCTCCACTTT
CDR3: CAWSSTRYNSPLHF

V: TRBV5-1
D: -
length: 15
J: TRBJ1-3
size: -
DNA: TGCGCCAGCAGTCGGGACTTCGGCACTGGAAACACCATATATTTT
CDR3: CASSRDFGTGNTIYF

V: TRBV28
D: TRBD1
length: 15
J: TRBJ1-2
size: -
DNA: TGTGCCAGCAGTCCAGCGGGACAGGGGTACTATGGCTACACCTTC
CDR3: CASSPAGQGYYGYTF

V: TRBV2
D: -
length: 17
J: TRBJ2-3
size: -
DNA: TGTGCCAGCAGTGATTTCCAGGACCCCCTAGAGGGAGATACGCAGTATTTT
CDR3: CASSDFQDPLEGDTQYF

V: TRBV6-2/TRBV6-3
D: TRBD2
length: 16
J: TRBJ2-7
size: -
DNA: TGTGCCAGCAGTAAGGGACTAGCGGGATTCTCCTACGAGCAGTACTTC
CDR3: CASSKGLAGFSYEQYF

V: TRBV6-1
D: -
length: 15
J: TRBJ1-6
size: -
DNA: TGTGCCAGCAGTGAGAAACGGCAGGGAGGTTCACCCCTCCACTTT
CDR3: CASSEKRQGGSPLHF

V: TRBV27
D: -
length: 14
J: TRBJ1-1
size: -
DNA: TGTGCCAGCAGTTTAGTTTACAGAAACACTGAAGCTTTCTTT
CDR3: CASSLVYRNTEAFF

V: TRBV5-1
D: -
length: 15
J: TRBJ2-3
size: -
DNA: TGCGCCAGCAGCTTGGCCGGAGGGTCCTCAGATACGCAGTATTTT
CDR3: CASSLAGGSSDTQYF

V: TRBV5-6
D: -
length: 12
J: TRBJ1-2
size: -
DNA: TGTGCCAGCAGCTTGAAAATCGGTGGCTACACCTTC
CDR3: CASSLKIGGYTF

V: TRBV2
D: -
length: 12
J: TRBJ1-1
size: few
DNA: TGTGCCAGCGGGGCCTGGAGTACTGAAGCTTTCTTT
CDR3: CASGAWSTEAFF

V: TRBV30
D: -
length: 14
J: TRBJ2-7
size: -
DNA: TGTGCCTGGAGTGTAGGTCAGGGGTCCTACGAGCAGTACTTC
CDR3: CAWSVGQGSYEQYF

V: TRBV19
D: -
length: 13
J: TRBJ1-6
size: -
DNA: TGTGCCAGTAGTCTCGACATCGGATCACCCCTCCACTTT
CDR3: CASSLDIGSPLHF

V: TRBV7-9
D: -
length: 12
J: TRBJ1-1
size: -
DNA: TGTGCCAGCAGCTTAGCGGCTCCTTTAGCTTTCTTT
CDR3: CASSLAAPLAFF

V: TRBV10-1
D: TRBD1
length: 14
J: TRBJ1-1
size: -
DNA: TGCGCCAGCTCACCCGGACAGGGAAACACTGAAGCTTTCTTT
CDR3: CASSPGQGNTEAFF

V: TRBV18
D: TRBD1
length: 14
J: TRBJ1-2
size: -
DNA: TGTGCCAGCTCATTGGACAGGGGAGCGTATGGCTACACCTTC
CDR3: CASSLDRGAYGYTF

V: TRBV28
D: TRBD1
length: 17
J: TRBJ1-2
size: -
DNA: TGTGCCAGCAGTGCGCTTGACAGGGGAAGGGCTAACTATGGCTACACCTTC
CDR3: CASSALDRGRANYGYTF

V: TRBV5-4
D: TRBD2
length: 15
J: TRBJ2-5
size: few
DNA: TGTGCCAGCAGCCGGGGCCGGGAGGCCATTGGGACCCAGTACTTC
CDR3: CASSRGREAIGTQYF

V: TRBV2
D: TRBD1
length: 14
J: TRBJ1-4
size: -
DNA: TGTGCCAGCAGCCACAGGGGGGGTCTTCTGAAACTGTTTTTT
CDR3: CASSHRGGLLKLFF